This T cell receptor (beta chain) was recovered during a study of blood T cell repertoires in COVID-19. At the level of the study: Some COVID-19 samples were acute and others convalescent; all came from the United States, Italy and Spain. T cells, B-cell-depleted T cells, or PBMCs supplied cDNA or gDNA.

Sequencing used immunoSEQ multiplex PCR; TCRdb keeps in-frame clones, though not all of them. Of approximately 150,000 clones in the sample, about 83% were seen once. The CDR3 is 16 residues long. The V gene's germline CDR1 is MDHEN and CDR2 SYDVKM. V shed 2 bases and J shed 4 bases, with 18 bases lying between them. Sequencing was done on a sample of peripheral blood. The clonotype was recovered from a human donor in a cohort sampled during active COVID-19. This chain connects TRBV28 to TRBJ2-7, with D possibly TRBD2 on 6 matching bases. The CDR3 sequence: CASSLSPAGSLYEQYF. The DNA for the CDR3 is TGTGCCAGCAGTTTAAGCCCAGCGGGTAGCCTATACGAGCAGTACTTC.